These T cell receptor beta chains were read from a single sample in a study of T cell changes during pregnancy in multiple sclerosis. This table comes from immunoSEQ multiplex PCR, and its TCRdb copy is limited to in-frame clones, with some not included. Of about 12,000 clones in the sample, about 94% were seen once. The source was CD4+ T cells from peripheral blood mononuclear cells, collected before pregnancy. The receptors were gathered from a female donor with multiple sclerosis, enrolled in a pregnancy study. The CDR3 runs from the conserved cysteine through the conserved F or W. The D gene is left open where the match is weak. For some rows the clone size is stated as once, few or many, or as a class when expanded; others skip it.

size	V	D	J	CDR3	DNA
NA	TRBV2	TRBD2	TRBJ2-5	CASSESGAGGTQYF	TGTGCCAGCAGCGAGTCAGGGGCGGGAGGGACCCAGTACTTC
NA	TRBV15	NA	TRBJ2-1	CATSRAGTFNNEQFF	TGTGCCACCAGCAGAGCGGGGACTTTCAACAATGAGCAGTTCTTC
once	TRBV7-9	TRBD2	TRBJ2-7	CASSHGGGYEQYF	TGTGCCAGCAGCCATGGGGGGGGGTACGAGCAGTACTTC
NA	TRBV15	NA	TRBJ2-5	CATSRRTTIQETQYF	TGTGCCACCAGCAGGCGGACTACGATCCAAGAGACCCAGTACTTC
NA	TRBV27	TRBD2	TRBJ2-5	CASSLARTSGGPGQETQYF	TGTGCCAGCAGCCTGGCCCGGACTAGCGGGGGGCCGGGGCAAGAGACCCAGTACTTC
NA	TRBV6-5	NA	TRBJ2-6	CASSALSSGANVLTF	TGTGCCAGCAGTGCCCTCAGCTCTGGGGCCAACGTCCTGACTTTC
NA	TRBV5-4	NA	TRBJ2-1	CASGGPGTSYNEQFF	TGTGCCAGCGGCGGCCCCGGGACTTCCTACAATGAGCAGTTCTTC
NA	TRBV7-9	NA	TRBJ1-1	CASSLIGGTEAFF	TGTGCCAGCAGCTTAATCGGGGGCACTGAAGCTTTCTTT
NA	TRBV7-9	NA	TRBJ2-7	CASSLQSPGFVEQYF	TGTGCCAGCAGCTTACAGTCGCCGGGATTTGTCGAGCAGTACTTC
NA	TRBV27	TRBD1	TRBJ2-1	CASSFQDRGHNNEQFF	TGTGCCAGCAGTTTCCAGGACAGGGGGCACAACAATGAGCAGTTCTTC
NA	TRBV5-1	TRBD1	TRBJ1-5	CASSSGQGNQPQHF	TGCGCCAGCAGCTCGGGACAGGGCAATCAGCCCCAGCATTTT
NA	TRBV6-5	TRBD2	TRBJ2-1	CASSRGGGNEQFF	TGTGCCAGCAGCCGCGGCGGGGGGAATGAGCAGTTCTTC
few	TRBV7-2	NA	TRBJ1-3	CASSLDWTANTIYF	TGTGCCAGCAGCTTAGACTGGACTGCAAACACCATATATTTT
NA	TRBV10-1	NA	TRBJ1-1	CASSVSPGLPVNF	TGCGCCAGCAGTGTAAGCCCGGGACTTCCAGTAAACTTT
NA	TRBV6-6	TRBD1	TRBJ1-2	CASSYRDSLVTF	TGTGCCAGCAGCTACCGGGACAGTTTAGTCACCTTC
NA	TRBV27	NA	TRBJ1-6	CASRRGPQGVNSPLHF	TGTGCCAGCAGACGGGGCCCACAGGGCGTTAATTCACCCCTCCACTTT
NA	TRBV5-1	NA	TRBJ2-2	CASSLTGSAGELFF	TGCGCCAGCAGCTTGACGGGGAGCGCCGGGGAGCTGTTTTTT
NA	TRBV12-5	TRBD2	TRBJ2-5	CASGSGAAGGIETQYF	TGTGCTAGTGGCTCGGGGGCAGCGGGGGGGATAGAAACCCAGTACTTC
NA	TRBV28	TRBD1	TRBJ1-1	CASSLGDRVSTEAFF	TGTGCCAGCAGTTTAGGGGACAGGGTCAGCACTGAAGCTTTCTTT
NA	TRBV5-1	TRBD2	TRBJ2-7	CASSAGTSGIYEQYF	TGCGCCAGCAGCGCCGGGACTAGCGGGATCTACGAGCAGTACTTC
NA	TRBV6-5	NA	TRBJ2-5	CASSLGGTQYF	TGTGCCAGCAGCCTCGGGGGAACCCAGTACTTC
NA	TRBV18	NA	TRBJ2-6	CASSREAGANVLTF	TGTGCCAGCTCACGGGAGGCTGGGGCCAACGTCCTGACTTTC
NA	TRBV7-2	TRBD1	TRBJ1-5	CASSPSGTGTNQPQHF	TGTGCCAGCAGCCCCTCCGGGACAGGGACGAATCAGCCCCAGCATTTT
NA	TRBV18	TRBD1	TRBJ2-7	CASSPARRDRTYEQYF	TGTGCCAGCTCACCAGCCCGAAGGGACAGGACCTACGAGCAGTACTTC
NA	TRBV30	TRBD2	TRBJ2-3	CAWMGTSGVQGTDTQYF	TGTGCCTGGATGGGGACTAGCGGGGTTCAAGGCACAGATACGCAGTATTTT
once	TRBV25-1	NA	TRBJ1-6	CASSETGSSYNSPLHF	TGTGCCAGCAGTGAAACAGGGAGCTCCTATAATTCACCCCTCCACTTT
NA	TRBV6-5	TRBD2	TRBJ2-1	CASSYSSGASYNEQFF	TGTGCCAGCAGTTACTCCAGCGGGGCCTCCTACAATGAGCAGTTCTTC
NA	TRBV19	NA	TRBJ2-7	CASSSAYEQYF	TGTGCCAGTAGTTCGGCCTACGAGCAGTACTTC
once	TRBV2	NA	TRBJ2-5	CASSAGSQETQYF	TGTGCCAGCAGCGCGGGGAGCCAAGAGACCCAGTACTTC
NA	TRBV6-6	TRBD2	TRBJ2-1	CASSPPGLDSNEQFF	TGTGCCAGCAGTCCACCGGGACTAGATTCCAATGAGCAGTTCTTC
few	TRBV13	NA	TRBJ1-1	CASSLDMGARNTEAFF	TGTGCCAGCAGCTTAGATATGGGGGCACGGAACACTGAAGCTTTCTTT
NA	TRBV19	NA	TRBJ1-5	CASSIVRGRLSNQPQHF	TGTGCCAGTAGTATAGTAAGGGGCCGACTGTCCAATCAGCCCCAGCATTTT
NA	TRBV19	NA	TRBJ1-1	CASSAALGTEAFF	TGTGCCAGTAGTGCCGCCCTCGGGACTGAAGCTTTCTTT
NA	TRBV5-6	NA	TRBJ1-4	CASSLAGEGEKLFF	TGTGCCAGCAGCTTGGCGGGGGAAGGTGAAAAACTGTTTTTT
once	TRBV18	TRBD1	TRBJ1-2	CASSLGTGNGYTF	TGTGCCAGCTCACTCGGGACAGGGAATGGCTACACCTTC
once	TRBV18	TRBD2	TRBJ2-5	CASSPIASGVETQYF	TGTGCCAGCTCACCAATCGCTAGCGGGGTTGAGACCCAGTACTTC
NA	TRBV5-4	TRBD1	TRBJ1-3	CASSSQGGALDRDGNTIYF	TGTGCCAGCAGCTCGCAAGGGGGGGCCTTGGACAGGGACGGAAACACCATATATTTT
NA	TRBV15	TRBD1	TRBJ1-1	CATRSGTGGTEAFF	TGTGCCACCCGATCCGGGACAGGGGGCACTGAAGCTTTCTTT
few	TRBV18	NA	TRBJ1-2	CASSPRETFRYTF	TGTGCCAGCTCGCCCCGGGAGACATTTCGCTACACCTTC
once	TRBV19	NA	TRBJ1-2	CASSIGRNYGYTF	TGTGCCAGTAGTATAGGCAGGAACTATGGCTACACCTTC
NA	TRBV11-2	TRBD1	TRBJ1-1	CASSLDPGGRGEAFF	TGTGCCAGCAGCTTAGACCCAGGGGGCAGGGGTGAAGCTTTCTTT
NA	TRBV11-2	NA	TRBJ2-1	CASNSGGGQYNEQFF	TGTGCCAGCAACTCGGGCGGGGGCCAATACAATGAGCAGTTCTTC
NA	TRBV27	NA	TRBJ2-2	CASSFSRGTVAGELFF	TGTGCCAGCAGTTTCTCACGGGGGACGGTCGCCGGGGAGCTGTTTTTT
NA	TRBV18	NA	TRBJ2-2	CASSPQNTGELFF	TGTGCCAGCTCACCGCAGAATACCGGGGAGCTGTTTTTT
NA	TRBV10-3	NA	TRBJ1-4	CAISESGDLSDEKLFF	TGTGCCATCAGTGAGTCGGGAGACCTTTCGGATGAAAAACTGTTTTTT
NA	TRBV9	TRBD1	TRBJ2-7	CASSVGDRVSEQYF	TGTGCCAGCAGCGTTGGTGACAGGGTCAGCGAGCAGTACTTC
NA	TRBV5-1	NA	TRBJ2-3	CASSLVPGFGTDTQYF	TGCGCCAGCAGCTTGGTTCCGGGATTCGGGACAGATACGCAGTATTTT
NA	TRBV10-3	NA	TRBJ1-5	CAISGANNQPQHF	TGTGCCATCTCAGGGGCGAACAATCAGCCCCAGCATTTT
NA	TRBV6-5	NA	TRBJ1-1	CASGVRGSSEAFF	TGTGCCAGCGGCGTCAGGGGAAGTTCTGAAGCTTTCTTT
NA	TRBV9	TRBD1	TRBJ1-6	CASSAGDRNNSPLHF	TGTGCCAGCAGCGCCGGGGACAGAAATAATTCACCCCTCCACTTT
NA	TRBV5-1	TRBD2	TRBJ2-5	CASSLAGSPQETQYF	TGCGCCAGCAGTCTAGCGGGGAGCCCTCAAGAGACCCAGTACTTC
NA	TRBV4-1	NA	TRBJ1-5	CASSPGTNSNQPQHF	TGCGCCAGCAGCCCCGGGACTAATAGCAATCAGCCCCAGCATTTT